This TCR beta chain is drawn from a study of blood T cell repertoires in COVID-19. Background on the study: Whether acute or convalescent, the COVID-19 samples came from the United States, Italy and Spain. The cDNA or gDNA used as material had been derived from T cells, B-cell-depleted T cells, or PBMCs.

Per the original methods: Estimation of nucleated cell counts was performed using reference gene primer amplification. The table came from immunoSEQ multiplex PCR; TCRdb's copy has only in-frame clones and leaves some out. Clonal size and the V and J genes are those of that table, whereas D and trimming came from the DNA. The repertoire includes about 140,000 clones, roughly 76% of them detected once, and roughly 10% sits in the top ten. The CDR3 covers 15 residues. Germline V lookup: CDR1 GTSNPN, CDR2 SVGIG (reference sequence). Trimming left V 2 bases short and J 0 bases short, with 8 bases between.

The source material was peripheral blood. The TCR was taken from a woman between 45 and 65 years old with active or convalescent COVID-19. The V call is TRBV30, the J call TRBJ1-6; D not certain. This CDR3 is CAWSLISSYNSPLHF. CDR3 bases: TGTGCCTGGAGTCTCATTAGCTCCTATAATTCACCCCTCCACTTT.